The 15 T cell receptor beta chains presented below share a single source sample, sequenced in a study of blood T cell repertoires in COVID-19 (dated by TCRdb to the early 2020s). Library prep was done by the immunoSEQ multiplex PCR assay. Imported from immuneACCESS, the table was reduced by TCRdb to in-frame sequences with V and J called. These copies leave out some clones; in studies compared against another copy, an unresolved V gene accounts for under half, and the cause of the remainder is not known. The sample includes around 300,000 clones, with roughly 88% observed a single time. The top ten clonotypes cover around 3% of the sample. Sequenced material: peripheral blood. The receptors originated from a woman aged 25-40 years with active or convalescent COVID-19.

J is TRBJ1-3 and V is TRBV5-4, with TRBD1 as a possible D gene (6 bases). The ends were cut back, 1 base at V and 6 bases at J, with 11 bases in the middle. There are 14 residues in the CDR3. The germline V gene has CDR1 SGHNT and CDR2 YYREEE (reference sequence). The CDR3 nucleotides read TGTGCCAGCAGCTTGAGGGGGGGCGAAAACACCATATATTTT. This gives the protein CASSLRGGENTIYF.

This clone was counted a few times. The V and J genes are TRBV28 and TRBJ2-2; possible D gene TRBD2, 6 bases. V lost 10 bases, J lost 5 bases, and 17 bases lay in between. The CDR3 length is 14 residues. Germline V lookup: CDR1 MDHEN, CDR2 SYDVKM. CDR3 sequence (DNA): TGTGCCACCGACGGGACTGCTCGGACCGGGGAGCTGTTTTTT. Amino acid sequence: CATDGTARTGELFF.

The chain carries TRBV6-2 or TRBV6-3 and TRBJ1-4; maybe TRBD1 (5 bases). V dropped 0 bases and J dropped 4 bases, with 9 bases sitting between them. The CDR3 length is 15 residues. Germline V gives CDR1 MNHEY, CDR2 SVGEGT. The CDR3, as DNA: TGTGCCAGCAGTTACTCTCAGGGCTATAATGAAAAACTGTTTTTT. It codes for CASSYSQGYNEKLFF.

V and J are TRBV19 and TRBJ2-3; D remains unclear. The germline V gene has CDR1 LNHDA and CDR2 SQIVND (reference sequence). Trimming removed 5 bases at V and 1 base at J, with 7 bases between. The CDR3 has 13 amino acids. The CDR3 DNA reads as TGTGCCAGTAGTCCACGGGGCACAGATACGCAGTATTTT. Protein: CASSPRGTDTQYF. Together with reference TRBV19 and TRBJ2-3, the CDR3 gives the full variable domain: DGGITQSPKYLFRKEGQNVTLSCEQNLNHDAMYWYRQDPGQGLRLIYYSQIVNDFQKGDIAEGYSVSREKKESFPLTVTSAQKNPTAFYLCASSPRGTDTQYFGPGTRLTVL.

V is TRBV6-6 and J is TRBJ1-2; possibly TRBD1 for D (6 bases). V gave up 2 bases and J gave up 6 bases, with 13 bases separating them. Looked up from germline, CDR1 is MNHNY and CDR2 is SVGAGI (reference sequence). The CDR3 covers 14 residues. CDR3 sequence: CASSYTTGKHGYTF. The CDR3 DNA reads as TGTGCCAGCAGTTACACTACAGGGAAGCATGGCTACACCTTC.

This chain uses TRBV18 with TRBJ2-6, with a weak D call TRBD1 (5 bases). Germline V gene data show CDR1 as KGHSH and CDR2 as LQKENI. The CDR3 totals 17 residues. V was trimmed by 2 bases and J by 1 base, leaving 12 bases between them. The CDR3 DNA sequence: TGTGCCAGCTCACCAAAACAGGCCCTTTCTGGGGCCAACGTCCTGACTTTC. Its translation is CASSPKQALSGANVLTF.

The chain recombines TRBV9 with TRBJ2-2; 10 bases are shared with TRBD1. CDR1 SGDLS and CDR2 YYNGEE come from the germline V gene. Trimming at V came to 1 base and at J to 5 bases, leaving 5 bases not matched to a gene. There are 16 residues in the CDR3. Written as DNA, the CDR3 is TGTGCCAGCAGCGTAATGGGGACAGGGGATACCGGGGAGCTGTTTTTT. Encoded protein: CASSVMGTGDTGELFF. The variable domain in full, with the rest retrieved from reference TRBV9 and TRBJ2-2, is DSGVTQTPKHLITATGQRVTLRCSPRSGDLSVYWYQQSLDQGLQFLIQYYNGEERAKGNILERFSAQQFPDLHSELNLSSLELGDSALYFCASSVMGTGDTGELFFGEGSRLTVL.

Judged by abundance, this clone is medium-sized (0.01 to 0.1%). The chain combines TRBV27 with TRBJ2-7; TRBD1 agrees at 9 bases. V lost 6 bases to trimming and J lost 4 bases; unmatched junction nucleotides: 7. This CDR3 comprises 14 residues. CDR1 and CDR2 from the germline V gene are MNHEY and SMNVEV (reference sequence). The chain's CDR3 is CASRLQGANYEQYF. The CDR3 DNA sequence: TGTGCCAGCAGGCTACAGGGGGCCAATTACGAGCAGTACTTC.

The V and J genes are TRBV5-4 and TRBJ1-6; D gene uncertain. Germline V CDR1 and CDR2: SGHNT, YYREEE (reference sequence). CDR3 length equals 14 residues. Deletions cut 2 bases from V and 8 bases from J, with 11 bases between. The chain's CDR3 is CASSFRGDDSPLHF. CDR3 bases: TGTGCCAGCAGCTTCCGGGGAGACGATTCACCCCTCCACTTT.

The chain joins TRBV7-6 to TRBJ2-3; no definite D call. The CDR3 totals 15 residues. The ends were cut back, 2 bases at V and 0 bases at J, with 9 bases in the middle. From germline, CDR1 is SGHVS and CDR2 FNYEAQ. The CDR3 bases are TGTGCCAGCAGCTTAAGCGCGGCCAGCACAGATACGCAGTATTTT. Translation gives CASSLSAASTDTQYF.

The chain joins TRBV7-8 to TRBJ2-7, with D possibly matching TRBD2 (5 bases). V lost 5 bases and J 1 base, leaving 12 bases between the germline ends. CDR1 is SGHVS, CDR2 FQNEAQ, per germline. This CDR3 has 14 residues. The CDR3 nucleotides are TGTGCCAGCAGCAGAACCGGGATTTCCTACGAGCAGTACTTC. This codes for CASSRTGISYEQYF.

CDR3 in amino acids: CASSYLRDRLSPLHF. The CDR3 bases are TGTGCCAGCAGCTACCTCCGGGACAGGCTCTCACCCCTCCACTTT. The gene calls are TRBV5-6 and TRBJ1-6; 8 bases agree with TRBD1. The CDR3 covers 15 residues. With 3 bases clipped from V and 10 bases from J, the junction kept 9 bases outside the gene matches. Looked up from germline, CDR1 is SGHDT and CDR2 is YYEEEE.

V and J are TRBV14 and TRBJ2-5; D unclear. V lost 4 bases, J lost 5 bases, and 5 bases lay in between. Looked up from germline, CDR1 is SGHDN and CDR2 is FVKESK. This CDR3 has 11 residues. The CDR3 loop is CASSPGETQYF. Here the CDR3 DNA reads TGTGCCAGCAGCCCCGGGGAGACCCAGTACTTC.

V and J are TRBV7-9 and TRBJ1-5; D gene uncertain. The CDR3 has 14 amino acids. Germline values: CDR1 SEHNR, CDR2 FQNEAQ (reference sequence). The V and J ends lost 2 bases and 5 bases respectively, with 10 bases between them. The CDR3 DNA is TGTGCCAGCAGCTTAACCGGGGAAGATCAGCCCCAGCATTTT. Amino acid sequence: CASSLTGEDQPQHF.

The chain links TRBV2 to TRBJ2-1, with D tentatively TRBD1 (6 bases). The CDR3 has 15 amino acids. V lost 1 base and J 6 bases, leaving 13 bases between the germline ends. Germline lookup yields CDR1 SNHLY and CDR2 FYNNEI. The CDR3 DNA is TGTGCCAGCAGTGAAGGAAGGACAGTGGTCAATGAGCAGTTCTTC. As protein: CASSEGRTVVNEQFF.